This is a list of T cell receptor beta chains from one sample in a study of identical twins. TCRdb reprocessed the 5' RACE reads with MiXCR, giving one entry per CDR3 protein. Here the sample spans 450,000 or so distinct CDR3 sequences, less than 25% being singletons. The same specimen was also included in a second study, on T cells expressing NK-cell markers.

The sample consisted of CD4+ T cells sorted from blood. The receptors were sampled from a woman under 30 in good health. CDR3s include the opening cysteine and the closing phenylalanine or tryptophan. A D gene is named only where the DNA matches it firmly. The listing skips clone size in some rows; elsewhere it reads once, few, many or a size class.

cdr3_nt cdr3_aa j_call d_call clone_size v_call
TGTGCCAGCAGTTACACCCAGGGGCGATCCTACGAGCAGTACTTC CASSYTQGRSYEQYF TRBJ2-7 NA NA TRBV6-5
TGTGCTAGTGGTTTGGGGTCGGGGGCCAATCAGCCCCAGCATTTT CASGLGSGANQPQHF TRBJ1-5 NA few TRBV12-5
TGTGCCAGCAGCTTGCCCACAGGGCTTGGTCGTGAGCAGTTCTTC CASSLPTGLGREQFF TRBJ2-1 NA few TRBV5-6
TGCAGCCACCGTGGACCTTACAATGAGCAGTTCTTC CSHRGPYNEQFF TRBJ2-1 NA NA TRBV29-1
TGTGCCTTCGCCGGGACTAGCGTCCAAGAGACCCAGTACTTC CAFAGTSVQETQYF TRBJ2-5 TRBD2 many TRBV30
TGTGCCAGCAGTTTGGGCGCAGAGCAGTACTTC CASSLGAEQYF TRBJ2-7 NA NA TRBV12-3/TRBV12-4
TGTGCCAGCAGCCAGGAGGCCCCCCGGGAGCCCCAGCATTTT CASSQEAPREPQHF TRBJ1-5 NA NA TRBV7-2
TGTGCCAGCAGTTTAAGGGGGGGAATGAACACTGAAGCTTTCTTT CASSLRGGMNTEAFF TRBJ1-1 NA few TRBV12-3/TRBV12-4
TGCGCCAGCAGCTTGTTAGTCCCGGACAAGAACACCGGGGAGCTGTTTTTT CASSLLVPDKNTGELFF TRBJ2-2 NA few TRBV5-1
TGCAGTGCCCTCAGCAGGGGGACTAACACCGGGGAGCTGTTTTTT CSALSRGTNTGELFF TRBJ2-2 NA NA TRBV20-1
TGTGCCACCCAGGACTATTCAAATGAGCAGTTCTTC CATQDYSNEQFF TRBJ2-1 NA many TRBV10-3
TGTGCCAGCAGTTTAAGGCTTGTCACTGAAGCTTTCTTT CASSLRLVTEAFF TRBJ1-1 NA NA TRBV12-3/TRBV12-4
TGTGCCAGCAGCCCGGGACAGGGGTTAGTGCAGTACTTC CASSPGQGLVQYF TRBJ2-7 TRBD1 few TRBV12-3/TRBV12-4
TGCAGTGCTGCCATCGAAGGGGGCCCCTACGAGCAGTACTTC CSAAIEGGPYEQYF TRBJ2-7 TRBD1 few TRBV20-1
TGTGCCATCACCAACTGGGTTTCCATGGGGGCTTCAGGAAACACCATATATTTT CAITNWVSMGASGNTIYF TRBJ1-3 NA few TRBV10-3
TGTGCCATCAAGCAGGGGAGCCTCTACGAGCAGTACTTC CAIKQGSLYEQYF TRBJ2-7 NA NA TRBV10-3
TGCAGTGCTAGAGATATGGCGATTAATGAAAAACTGTTTTTT CSARDMAINEKLFF TRBJ1-4 NA few TRBV20-1
TGCAGTGCTAGAACCGGGACCGATCAGCAGTTCTTC CSARTGTDQQFF TRBJ2-1 NA NA TRBV20-1
TGCAGTGCTAGAGATTTGCGGGGCGGGGAAGATACGCAGTATTTT CSARDLRGGEDTQYF TRBJ2-3 NA NA TRBV20-1
TGCAGTGCTAGCACAGGGGGCCTGACCGGGGAGCTGTTTTTT CSASTGGLTGELFF TRBJ2-2 TRBD1 NA TRBV20-1
TGTGCCAGCAGTTACCCGCCCGGGGGTAATCGGCAGACCCAGTACTTC CASSYPPGGNRQTQYF TRBJ2-5 NA NA TRBV6-5
TGTGCCAGCAGTTACCAGCGGGAGTCCGGGGAGCTGTTTTTT CASSYQRESGELFF TRBJ2-2 TRBD2 NA TRBV6-5
TGTGCCAGCAGCGCTGCGATGGTAGCGCGCAACTATGGCTACACCTTC CASSAAMVARNYGYTF TRBJ1-2 NA few TRBV7-2
TGTGCCAGCAGCCGAGGACAGCCGTCCTACAATGAGCAGTTCTTC CASSRGQPSYNEQFF TRBJ2-1 NA NA TRBV14
TGCGCCAGCAGCCAAGCGGGACTAGCGGGGCGAACCGGGGAGCTGTTTTTT CASSQAGLAGRTGELFF TRBJ2-2 TRBD2 few TRBV4-1
TGTGCCATCAGTGGACAGGGCCGCGGTTCACCCCTCCACTTT CAISGQGRGSPLHF TRBJ1-6 TRBD1 NA TRBV10-3
TGCGCCAGCAGCCAAGATTGGCGGGGGGACACTGAAGCTTTCTTT CASSQDWRGDTEAFF TRBJ1-1 NA many TRBV4-1
TGTGCCAGCAGTGAGTGGAACTCAGATGGCTACACCTTC CASSEWNSDGYTF TRBJ1-2 NA NA TRBV6-1
TGCAGTGCTAGAGGAAGCTCTGGGGCCAACGTCCTGACTTTC CSARGSSGANVLTF TRBJ2-6 NA few TRBV20-1
TGCGCCAGCAGCCAAGTTAGAACCCTAGCGGGCTTACAGACCCAGTACTTC CASSQVRTLAGLQTQYF TRBJ2-5 TRBD2 NA TRBV4-1
TGTGCCAGCAGTGAATGGGGTCGAATCCATTTCCAGGGAGGCAATGAGCAGTTCTTC CASSEWGRIHFQGGNEQFF TRBJ2-1 NA NA TRBV2
TGTGCCAGCAGCTTAGCGGTAGGGACAGTCTACGAGCAGTACTTC CASSLAVGTVYEQYF TRBJ2-7 TRBD1 NA TRBV7-2
TGTGCCAGCAGCCAGAGACAGAAAGAGACCCAGTACTTC CASSQRQKETQYF TRBJ2-5 NA NA TRBV12-3/TRBV12-4
TGCGCCAGCAGCCCGGCCTTGCCGGGACTAGCGGGCAGTAGCTCCTACAATGAGCAGTTCTTC CASSPALPGLAGSSSYNEQFF TRBJ2-1 TRBD2 few TRBV5-1
TGTGCCAGCAGCGTAGTGGACGGGCTCCAAGAGACCCAGTACTTC CASSVVDGLQETQYF TRBJ2-5 NA NA TRBV9
TGCAGCGTCGCGGGGGAAGACAGGGACCGCTCTGGAAACACCATATATTTT CSVAGEDRDRSGNTIYF TRBJ1-3 TRBD1 NA TRBV29-1
TGTGCCAGCCGTCGGGAATACACTGAAGCTTTCTTT CASRREYTEAFF TRBJ1-1 NA NA TRBV12-3/TRBV12-4
TGTGCCAGCAGCCAGACAGGGATCTCCTACAATGAGCAGTTCTTC CASSQTGISYNEQFF TRBJ2-1 TRBD1 NA TRBV27
TGTGCCAGCAGCCAGGGCACAGGGGAAGAGACCCAGTACTTC CASSQGTGEETQYF TRBJ2-5 TRBD1 few TRBV3-1
TGTGCCAGCAGTTTATCAGGAAACAGGGCCAGCACAGATACGCAGTATTTT CASSLSGNRASTDTQYF TRBJ2-3 NA NA TRBV6-5
TGTGCCAGCAGCCCAAGCTCTGTAGTCGGGGAGACCCAGTACTTC CASSPSSVVGETQYF TRBJ2-5 NA NA TRBV7-9
TGCAGCGTTGACAGGGCCGGGGAGCTGTTTTTT CSVDRAGELFF TRBJ2-2 NA NA TRBV29-1
TGCAGTGCCTGGAGGGCGGGGAATGAGCAGTTCTTC CSAWRAGNEQFF TRBJ2-1 NA NA TRBV20-1
TGTGCCAGCAGCGCCGGGACAGGGGGCAACGAGCAGTACTTC CASSAGTGGNEQYF TRBJ2-7 TRBD1 NA TRBV9
TGTGCCAGCAGCGCACCGTCCGGGACACTCCAAGAGACCCAGTACTTC CASSAPSGTLQETQYF TRBJ2-5 NA few TRBV9
TGCAGTGCTGGGGGGCGGCGAACCACAGATACGCAGTATTTT CSAGGRRTTDTQYF TRBJ2-3 NA few TRBV20-1
TGTGCCAGCAGCTCTGGGGCAGGGTCCACCGGGGAGCTGTTTTTT CASSSGAGSTGELFF TRBJ2-2 NA NA TRBV11-2
TGCGCCAGCAGCTTGGCTCAGACCGGGGAGCTGTTTTTT CASSLAQTGELFF TRBJ2-2 NA few TRBV5-1
TGTGCCAGCAGCCAAGTCTGGGGAAAAGAAAATGAGCAGTTCTTC CASSQVWGKENEQFF TRBJ2-1 NA few TRBV3-1
TGTGCCAGCAGCGTAGTCGGCAGCGGAACCTACAATGAGCAGTTCTTC CASSVVGSGTYNEQFF TRBJ2-1 NA many TRBV9
TGCGCCAGCACCTTTGGTGGGGGATTCACAGATACGCAGTATTTT CASTFGGGFTDTQYF TRBJ2-3 NA NA TRBV5-1
TGTGCCATCAGTTCGCCGGGACAGCGCTACAATGAGCAGTTCTTC CAISSPGQRYNEQFF TRBJ2-1 TRBD1 few TRBV10-3
TGCAGTGCAGGCGGGGGGCCCTACGAGCAGTACTTC CSAGGGPYEQYF TRBJ2-7 TRBD2 NA TRBV20-1
TGTGCCGGGGGACTAGCGGGAGTACCAGGAGACGAGCAGTACTTC CAGGLAGVPGDEQYF TRBJ2-7 TRBD2 NA TRBV6-2/TRBV6-3